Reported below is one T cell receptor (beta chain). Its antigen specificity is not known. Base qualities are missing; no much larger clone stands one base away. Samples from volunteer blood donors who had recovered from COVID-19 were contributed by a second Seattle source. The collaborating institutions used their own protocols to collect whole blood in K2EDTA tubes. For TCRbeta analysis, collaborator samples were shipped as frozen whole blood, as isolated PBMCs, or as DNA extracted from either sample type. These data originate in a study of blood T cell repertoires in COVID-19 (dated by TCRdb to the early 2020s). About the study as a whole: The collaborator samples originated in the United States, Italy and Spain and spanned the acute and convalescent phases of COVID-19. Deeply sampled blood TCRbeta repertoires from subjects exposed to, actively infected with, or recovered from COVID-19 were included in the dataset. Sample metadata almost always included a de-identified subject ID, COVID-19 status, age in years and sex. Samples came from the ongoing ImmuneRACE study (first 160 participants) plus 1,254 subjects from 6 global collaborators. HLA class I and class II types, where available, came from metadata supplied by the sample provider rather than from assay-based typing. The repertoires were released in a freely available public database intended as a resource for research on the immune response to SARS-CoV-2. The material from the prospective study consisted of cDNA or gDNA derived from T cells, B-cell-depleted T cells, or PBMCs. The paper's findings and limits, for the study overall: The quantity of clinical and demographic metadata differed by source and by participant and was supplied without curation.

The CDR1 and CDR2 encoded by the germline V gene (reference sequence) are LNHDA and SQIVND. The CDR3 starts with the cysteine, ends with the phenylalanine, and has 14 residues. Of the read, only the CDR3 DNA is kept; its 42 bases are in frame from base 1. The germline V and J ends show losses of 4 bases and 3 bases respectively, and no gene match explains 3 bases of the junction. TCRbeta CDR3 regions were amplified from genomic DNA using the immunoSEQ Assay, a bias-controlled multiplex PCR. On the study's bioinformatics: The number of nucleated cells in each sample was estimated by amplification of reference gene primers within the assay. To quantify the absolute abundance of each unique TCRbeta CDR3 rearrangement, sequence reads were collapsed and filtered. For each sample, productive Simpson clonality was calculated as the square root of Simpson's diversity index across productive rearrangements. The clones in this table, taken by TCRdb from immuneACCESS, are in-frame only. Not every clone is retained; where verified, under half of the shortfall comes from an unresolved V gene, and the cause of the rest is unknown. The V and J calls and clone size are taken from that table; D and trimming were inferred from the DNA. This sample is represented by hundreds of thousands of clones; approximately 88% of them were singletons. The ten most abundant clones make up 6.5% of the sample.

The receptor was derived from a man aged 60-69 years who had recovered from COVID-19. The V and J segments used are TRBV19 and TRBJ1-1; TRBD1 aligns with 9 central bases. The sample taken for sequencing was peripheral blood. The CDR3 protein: CASSTQGADTEAFF. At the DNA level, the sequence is TGTGCCAGTAGTACACAGGGGGCGGACACTGAAGCTTTCTTT.